One and the same sample provided the 16 T cell receptor beta chains below, sequenced in a study of T-cell memory formation after mild COVID-19. TCRdb re-derived calls from the 5' RACE reads in MiXCR, one entry per CDR3 protein. In the table there are 400,000 to 500,000 distinct CDR3 sequences, approximately 19% of which are singletons. Material: PBMCs or a T cell subset sorted from them (not recorded which). These receptors were taken from a man aged 18-30 years who had mild COVID-19 (a few samples of this study predate the infection). Cell type and time point are not known.

Of note for this clonotype: This sequence may be a read error, since a much larger clone differs from it by one base. The J gene is TRBJ2-5, the V gene TRBV27; D unresolved. Trimming removed 6 bases at V and 4 bases at J, with 3 bases between. The CDR3 length is 10 residues. CDR1 and CDR2 (germline): MNHEY, SMNVEV (reference sequence). The DNA of the CDR3 is TGTGCCAGCAGCCCAGAGACCCAGTACTTC. This gives the protein CASSPETQYF.

This clonotype was seen a few times. This rearrangement joins TRBV20-1 to TRBJ2-3; 8 nucleotides line up with TRBD2. This CDR3 is 15 amino acids long. Looked up from germline, CDR1 is DFQATT and CDR2 is SNEGSKA (reference sequence). With 0 bases clipped from V and 1 base from J, the junction kept 3 bases outside the gene matches. The CDR3: CSARDGRGGTDTQYF. CDR3 nucleotides: TGCAGTGCTAGAGACGGGCGGGGGGGCACAGATACGCAGTATTTT.

The rearrangement joins TRBV4-3 to TRBJ2-2; possibly TRBD2 for D (6 bases). CDR3 length: 15 amino acids. Trimming took 4 bases from V and 1 from J, leaving 10 bases between them. The germline V gene encodes CDR1 LGHNA and CDR2 YSLEER. The CDR3 reads CASSLISGNTGELFF. CDR3 bases: TGCGCCAGCAGCCTAATTAGCGGGAACACCGGGGAGCTGTTTTTT.

V usage is TRBV5-1 and J usage is TRBJ2-1, with D unclear. Trimming removed 0 bases from V and 5 bases from J, with 6 bases in between. The length of the CDR3 is 13 residues. In germline, CDR1 is SGHRS, CDR2 YFSETQ. The chain's CDR3 is CASSLATDNEQFF. CDR3 DNA: TGCGCCAGCAGCTTGGCGACGGACAATGAGCAGTTCTTC.

The chain is built from TRBV10-3 and TRBJ2-3, with a possible D match to TRBD2 (7 bases). The germline V gene encodes CDR1 ENHRY and CDR2 SYGVKD. This CDR3 comprises 17 residues. The germline V and J ends were trimmed by 0 bases and 5 bases, with 18 bases remaining between them. This chain's CDR3 is CAISESQYAGAGDTQYF. CDR3 nucleotides: TGTGCCATCAGTGAGTCCCAATACGCGGGGGCAGGAGATACGCAGTATTTT.

V and J are TRBV5-5 and TRBJ1-5; perhaps TRBD1 as D (6 bases). The CDR3 spans 16 residues. The germline V gene encodes CDR1 SGHKS and CDR2 YYEKEE (reference sequence). V lost 4 bases and J 2 bases, leaving 16 bases between the germline ends. The CDR3 sequence: CASSVTQGFRNQPQHF. In DNA form, the CDR3 reads TGTGCCAGCAGCGTAACACAGGGTTTTCGCAATCAGCCCCAGCATTTT. Using reference TRBV5-5 and TRBJ1-5 for the parts outside the CDR3, the full variable domain is DAGVTQSPTHLIKTRGQQVTLRCSPISGHKSVSWYQQVLGQGPQFIFQYYEKEERGRGNFPDRFSARQFPNYSSELNVNALLLGDSALYLCASSVTQGFRNQPQHFGDGTRLSIL.

This clonotype was seen a handful of times. The chain employs TRBV12-3 or TRBV12-4 and TRBJ1-2; TRBD1 aligns across 10 bases. Germline trimming cut 1 base from V and 4 bases from J; bases unmatched to any gene: 9. This CDR3 region has 17 residues. The CDR3 DNA reads as TGTGCCAGCAGTTTAGAATCCCGGGACAGGGGACTCTATGGCTACACCTTC. Its protein is CASSLESRDRGLYGYTF.

This clonotype showed up just a few times. The V and J genes are TRBV5-4 and TRBJ1-6; 9 bases agree with TRBD1. V lost 6 bases to trimming and J lost 7 bases; unmatched junction nucleotides: 5. The CDR3 contains 14 residues. CDR1 SGHNT and CDR2 YYREEE come from the germline V gene (reference sequence). Here the CDR3 reads CASTGGTGNSPLHF. DNA for the CDR3: TGTGCCAGCACTGGGGGGACAGGGAATTCACCCCTCCACTTT.

The chain is built from TRBV6-2 or TRBV6-3 and TRBJ1-1; D not certain. The CDR3 loop spans 13 amino acids. V gave up 7 bases and J gave up 4 bases, with 13 bases separating them. Germline V gene data show CDR1 as MNHEY and CDR2 as SVGEGT. CDR3 region: CASTERSGTEAFF. The CDR3 DNA is TGTGCCAGCACGGAACGATCGGGCACTGAAGCTTTCTTT.

As for this clonotype: The junction does not match germline at one end; this may be a read error. The gene calls are TRBV18 and TRBJ2-2; D uncertain. The CDR3 has 18 amino acids. Germline values: CDR1 KGHSH, CDR2 LQKENI. CDR3: CAISLPQESQGHPGELFF. The CDR3 DNA reads TGTGCCATCTCATTACCGCAGGAATCACAAGGTCATCCCGGGGAGCTGTTTTTT.

This clonotype was picked up a small number of times. The CDR3 sequence is CASSVASGFSGNTIYF. The DNA of the CDR3 is TGTGCCAGCAGCGTAGCTTCGGGGTTCTCTGGAAACACCATATATTTT. The V and J genes are TRBV9 and TRBJ1-3; D unresolved. The CDR3 length is 16 residues. The ends were cut back, 0 bases at V and 0 bases at J, with 10 bases in the middle. Germline lookup yields CDR1 SGDLS and CDR2 YYNGEE.

In this sample, this clonotype turned up many times. This chain connects TRBV11-1 to TRBJ2-1; weak D call: TRBD1 (7 bases). This CDR3 is built from 16 residues. V was pared by 0 bases and J by 1 base, with 10 bases between. Germline CDR1 is SGHAT and CDR2 is FQDESV (reference sequence). The CDR3 DNA sequence: TGTGCCAGCAGCTTAGCGTCAGGGGGGTCCTACAATGAGCAGTTCTTC. Amino acid sequence: CASSLASGGSYNEQFF.

In this sample, this clonotype turned up many times. The V gene is TRBV20-1, the J gene TRBJ2-1; no reliable D call. Germline CDR1 DFQATT, CDR2 SNEGSKA (reference sequence). This CDR3 has 14 residues. Trimming took 1 base from V and 7 from J, leaving 14 bases between them. The CDR3 loop is CSARVIWRMNEQFF. The CDR3 nucleotides are TGCAGTGCTAGAGTTATCTGGCGGATGAATGAGCAGTTCTTC.

This chain joins TRBV5-1 and TRBJ2-5, with 8 nucleotides matching TRBD1. Unmatched junction bases numbered 7, after V lost 1 base and J lost 5 bases. Germline V gene lookup returns CDR1 SGHRS and CDR2 YFSETQ. The CDR3 is 15 residues long. This chain's CDR3 is CASSLQAGGFETQYF. CDR3 in DNA: TGCGCCAGCAGCTTGCAGGCAGGGGGCTTCGAGACCCAGTACTTC.

This chain links TRBV5-5 with TRBJ1-2; maybe TRBD1 (5 bases). V lost 0 bases and J 3 bases, leaving 12 bases between the germline ends. This CDR3 is 15 amino acids long. The germline gives CDR1 SGHKS, CDR2 YYEKEE (reference sequence). In DNA, the CDR3 is TGTGCCAGCAGCTTGGGACCGGCGGGGGACTATGGCTACACCTTC. Translated: CASSLGPAGDYGYTF.

The rearrangement uses TRBV20-1 and TRBJ2-1; no clear D gene. V lost 8 bases and J 0 bases, leaving 14 bases between the germline ends. From germline, CDR1 is DFQATT and CDR2 SNEGSKA (reference sequence). The CDR3 covers 14 residues. The CDR3 DNA is TGCAGTACTACCAGACCGGGCTCCTACAATGAGCAGTTCTTC. Its translation is CSTTRPGSYNEQFF.